The 23 T cell receptor beta chains in this list originate from one sample, sequenced in a study of T cell repertoires in cytomegalovirus infection. TCRdb independently ran MiXCR on the reads; one entry per CDR3 protein. The sample includes a few hundred thousand distinct CDR3 sequences, around 8.7% of them seen just once. Source material: PBMCs. The origin of the receptors is a human donor in good health (CMV status not recorded). Some clones in this sample may be carry-over from other donors' samples.

This chain connects TRBV15 to TRBJ1-1; D is unclear. CDR1 is LNHNV, CDR2 YYDKDF, per germline (reference sequence). The CDR3 totals 14 residues. V shed 1 base and J shed 3 bases, with 9 bases lying between them. Here the CDR3 DNA reads TGTGCCACCAGCAGAGGAGTCACCGACACTGAAGCTTTCTTT. Protein sequence: CATSRGVTDTEAFF.

This clonotype has at least ten counts. The chain combines TRBV7-8 with TRBJ2-6; 8 bases agree with TRBD1. V shed 1 base and J 0 bases; nucleotides not matched to a gene: 5. This CDR3 region has 18 residues. Germline V CDR1 and CDR2: SGHVS, FQNEAQ. The CDR3: CASSLVRTGSSGANVLTF. CDR3 coding DNA: TGTGCCAGCAGCTTAGTCCGGACAGGGAGCTCTGGGGCCAACGTCCTGACTTTC.

This clonotype was recorded only once. The J gene is TRBJ2-3, the V gene TRBV5-1; possibly TRBD1 for D (6 bases). Trimming cost V 4 bases and J 1 base, with 16 bases left between them. Germline CDR1 is SGHRS and CDR2 is YFSETQ. CDR3 length equals 16 residues. This CDR3 reads CASSQEGTFGTDTQYF. The CDR3 DNA reads as TGCGCCAGCAGCCAAGAAGGGACATTTGGCACAGATACGCAGTATTTT.

This clonotype has more than one count but fewer than ten. The chain recombines TRBV7-2 with TRBJ2-3, with TRBD2 identical over 9 bases. This CDR3 comprises 16 residues. CDR1 and CDR2 (germline): SGHTA, FQGNSA. With V trimmed by 1 base and J by 4 bases, 6 bases remained unmatched. CDR3: CASSLGRGRAADTQYF. For the CDR3, the DNA is TGTGCCAGCAGCTTAGGGCGCGGGAGGGCAGCAGATACGCAGTATTTT.

The chain carries TRBV19 and TRBJ2-1, with TRBD2 matching 14 bases. V dropped 5 bases and J dropped 7; count of bases not matched to a gene: 7. The CDR3 length is 16 residues. Germline loops: CDR1 LNHDA, CDR2 SQIVND (reference sequence). CDR3: CASSRRLAGGPNEQFF. The CDR3 DNA follows: TGTGCCAGTAGTCGACGACTAGCGGGAGGGCCTAATGAGCAGTTCTTC.

The table lists this clonotype with a few counts. V and J are TRBV27 and TRBJ2-7; 9 bases agree with TRBD2. The CDR3 extends over 14 amino acids. The V segment lost 5 bases and the J segment 6 bases; nucleotides outside the gene matches: 8. Germline loops: CDR1 MNHEY, CDR2 SMNVEV (reference sequence). The CDR3 reads CASSPLAGDAEQYF. CDR3 bases: TGTGCCAGCAGTCCCTTAGCGGGAGACGCCGAGCAGTACTTC.

This clonotype was counted many times. J is TRBJ1-1 and V is TRBV12-3 or TRBV12-4; no definite D call. The CDR3 runs 14 residues. Trimming left V 3 bases short and J 0 bases short, with 8 bases between. The CDR3 DNA sequence: TGTGCCAGCAGTTTTAAAGGCATGAACACTGAAGCTTTCTTT. This encodes CASSFKGMNTEAFF.

The chain carries TRBV7-8 and TRBJ2-3; the D is unclear. The CDR3 is 14 amino acids. The V end lost 7 bases, the J end lost 1 base, and 12 bases lay between the germline ends. Germline values: CDR1 SGHVS, CDR2 FQNEAQ. The CDR3, as DNA: TGTGCCAGCACCCCCCCGATAGGCACAGATACGCAGTATTTT. Its protein is CASTPPIGTDTQYF.

V gene TRBV28 combines with J gene TRBJ1-2, with TRBD1 matching 7 bases. Germline values: CDR1 MDHEN, CDR2 SYDVKM. J was trimmed by 0 bases and V by 6 bases; bases with no gene match: 7. The CDR3 is made up of 15 amino acids. CDR3 DNA sequence: TGTGCCAGCAGGGGACAGCCGTTAGCTAACTATGGCTACACCTTC. It yields the protein CASRGQPLANYGYTF.

The sample holds many counts of this clonotype. V and J are TRBV28 and TRBJ1-5; a possible D gene is TRBD1 (5 bases). Germline V gene sequence: CDR1 MDHEN, CDR2 SYDVKM. The CDR3 runs to 15 residues. V lost 7 bases and J 0 bases, leaving 13 bases between the germline ends. CDR3 nucleotide sequence: TGTGCCAGCAACAGGAGAGATAATAGCAATCAGCCCCAGCATTTT. This translates into CASNRRDNSNQPQHF. Combining the CDR3 with reference TRBV28 and TRBJ1-5 gives the whole variable domain DVKVTQSSRYLVKRTGEKVFLECVQDMDHENMFWYRQDPGLGLRLIYFSYDVKMKEKGDIPEGYSVSREKKERFSLILESASTNQTSMYLCASNRRDNSNQPQHFGDGTRLSIL.

This chain joins TRBV20-1 and TRBJ1-5, with TRBD1 matching over 8 bases. The germline CDR1 and CDR2 sequences are DFQATT and SNEGSKA (reference sequence). V gave up 4 bases and J gave up 7 bases; unmatched junction bases: 12. CDR3 length: 15 residues. The CDR3 coding sequence is TGCAGTGCTACGCGAGGACAGGGCACGCGACAGCCCCAGCATTTT. As protein: CSATRGQGTRQPQHF.

This clonotype was seen many times. The chain couples TRBV6-5 to TRBJ2-3; TRBD2 agrees at 10 bases. J gave up 7 bases and V 4 bases, and 14 bases lay outside the gene matches. The V gene's germline CDR1 is MNHEY and CDR2 SVGAGI. The CDR3 contains 17 residues. As DNA, the CDR3 is TGTGCCAGCAGTTCCCCCTCTACTAGCGGGACTGAACATACGCAGTATTTT. Residues: CASSSPSTSGTEHTQYF.

This clonotype was counted at least ten times. The chain employs TRBV12-3 or TRBV12-4 and TRBJ2-6; 8 positions agree with TRBD2. This CDR3 is built from 20 residues. The ends lost 5 bases at V and 0 bases at J; junction bases unmatched: 15. The CDR3, as DNA: TGTGCCAGCAGTCCGAGATTCGGAGCGGGGGTGACCTCTGGGGCCAACGTCCTGACTTTC. Its translation is CASSPRFGAGVTSGANVLTF.

The chain links TRBV10-3 to TRBJ1-2; D not resolved. CDR3 length: 15 amino acids. V lost 3 bases, J lost 1 base, and 12 bases lay in between. Germline CDR1 is ENHRY and CDR2 is SYGVKD. CDR3 in amino acids: CAISDDSTGNYGYTF. CDR3 nucleotide sequence: TGTGCCATCAGTGATGACTCCACGGGTAACTATGGCTACACCTTC.

This clonotype was counted between two and nine times. This chain joins TRBV24-1 and TRBJ2-7, with TRBD1 matching over 10 bases. Germline values: CDR1 KGHDR, CDR2 SFDVKD. V lost 3 bases, J lost 5 bases, and 6 bases stayed unmatched. This CDR3 is built from 15 residues. The DNA for the CDR3 is TGTGCCACCAGTGATCCGGGACAGGGGATCAACGAGCAGTACTTC. This translates into CATSDPGQGINEQYF.

This clonotype turned up a few times. This chain uses TRBV6-2 or TRBV6-3 with TRBJ1-6, with D unclear. V gave up 2 bases and J gave up 5 bases, with 7 bases separating them. Germline V gene sequence: CDR1 MNHEY, CDR2 SVGEGT. This CDR3 has 14 residues. In DNA form, the CDR3 reads TGTGCCAGCAGTTACCGGGCCCATAATTCACCCCTCCACTTT. As protein: CASSYRAHNSPLHF.

This clonotype was detected many times. The V call is TRBV7-2, the J call TRBJ2-1; D is ambiguous. Germline-derived CDR1 and CDR2 are SGHTA and FQGNSA. V lost 1 base and J lost 7, with 11 bases in between. CDR3 length equals 14 residues. The CDR3 region has the DNA TGTGCCAGCAGCTTAGGCCAACCGAGGAATGAGCAGTTCTTC. It yields the protein CASSLGQPRNEQFF.

This clonotype was detected ten times or more. The V call is TRBV7-2, the J call TRBJ2-7, with D maybe TRBD2 (5 bases). This CDR3 has 14 residues. V was pared by 1 base and J by 3 bases, with 10 bases between. Per the germline V gene, CDR1 is SGHTA and CDR2 is FQGNSA. CDR3 nucleotide sequence: TGTGCCAGCAGCTTAGAAATGGCGGGCTACGAGCAGTACTTC. Its protein product is CASSLEMAGYEQYF.

This clonotype was seen repeatedly, ten times or more. The rearrangement uses TRBV7-9 and TRBJ1-5; tentative D call: TRBD1 (5 bases). The CDR3 has 17 residues. Germline V gene lookup returns CDR1 SEHNR and CDR2 FQNEAQ (reference sequence). V gave up 5 bases and J gave up 2 bases, with 19 bases separating them. The CDR3 nucleotides are TGTGCCAGCAGCCTAACTCGTGGGACGGATGGCAATCAGCCCCAGCATTTT. It codes for CASSLTRGTDGNQPQHF.

The chain is built from TRBV11-2 and TRBJ1-6; D is possibly TRBD1 (6 bases). This CDR3 contains 15 residues. The V gene lost 5 bases and the J gene lost 3 bases, with 11 bases spanning the gap. CDR1 is SGHAT, CDR2 FQNNGV, per germline. CDR3 sequence reads: CASSPRQDYNSPLHF. In nucleotides, the CDR3 is TGTGCCAGCAGCCCCCGACAGGACTATAATTCACCCCTCCACTTT.

This clonotype was counted many times. The CDR3 loop is CASSTGTSTTDTQYF. CDR3 DNA: TGTGCCAGCAGCACCGGGACTAGCACAACAGATACGCAGTATTTT. The V gene is TRBV12-3 or TRBV12-4, the J gene TRBJ2-3, with 9 nucleotides matching TRBD2. Unmatched junction bases numbered 7, after V lost 6 bases and J lost 3 bases. This CDR3 region has 15 residues.

In its sample, this clonotype was seen many times. The chain joins TRBV7-2 to TRBJ2-7; TRBD2 agrees at 10 bases. Germline trimming cut 4 bases from V and 2 bases from J; bases unmatched to any gene: 5. The CDR3 sequence is 15 residues long. Germline assignment: CDR1 SGHTA and CDR2 FQGNSA. The CDR3 sequence: CASSSRTSGTYEQYF. CDR3 nucleotide sequence: TGTGCCAGCAGCTCCCGGACTAGCGGAACCTACGAGCAGTACTTC. The full variable domain, with the rest looked up from reference TRBV7-2 and TRBJ2-7, is GAGVSQSPSNKVTEKGKDVELRCDPISGHTALYWYRQSLGQGLEFLIYFQGNSAPDKSGLPSDRFSAERTGGSVSTLTIQRTQQEDSAVYLCASSSRTSGTYEQYFGPGTRLTVT.

This clonotype came up many times. V usage is TRBV24-1 and J usage is TRBJ2-5; 8 bases fit TRBD2. Per germline, CDR1 KGHDR and CDR2 SFDVKD. The trim removed 8 bases at V and 4 bases at J, leaving 23 bases unmatched. The CDR3 spans 19 residues. The CDR3 region is CATTDSAPGRRGDAETQYF. The DNA of the CDR3 is TGTGCCACCACCGATTCCGCCCCCGGTAGGCGGGGGGACGCAGAGACCCAGTACTTC.